The 12 T cell receptor beta chains presented below share a single source sample, sequenced in a study of preoperative IRX-2 immunotherapy in early breast cancer. Sequencing used immunoSEQ multiplex PCR; TCRdb keeps in-frame clones, though not all of them. The profile shows roughly 42,000 clones, approximately 80% of them singletons. Documented treatment: preoperative locoregional IRX-2 cytokine immunotherapy. Sequenced here: tumor tissue, sampled after IRX-2 immunotherapy. The receptors originated from a human donor with breast cancer.

CDR3 DNA: TGCGCCAGCAGCTTGGGCCTAGCGGGAGTGGATGAGCAGTTCTTC. Translated, it gives CASSLGLAGVDEQFF. The J gene is TRBJ2-1, the V gene TRBV5-1; TRBD2 aligns across 10 bases. The V and J ends lost 0 bases and 8 bases, in that order; junction bases with no gene match: 5. Germline V CDR1 and CDR2: SGHRS, YFSETQ. The CDR3 sequence is 15 residues long.

The DNA for the CDR3 is TGCGCCAGCAGCCGGGGGGGAGAGACCCAGTACTTC. This encodes CASSRGGETQYF. The chain combines TRBV10-2 with TRBJ2-5, with 8 nucleotides matching TRBD2. Germline CDR1 reads WSHSY; CDR2 reads SAAADI. CDR3 size: 12 residues. After removal of 6 bases from V and 4 bases from J, the junction contained 1 base not matched to a gene.

Within the sample, this clone is medium-sized. Germline and junction disagree at one end, which may indicate a read error. The chain carries TRBV18 and TRBJ2-1; weak D call: TRBD2 (5 bases). Germline-derived CDR1 and CDR2 are KGHSH and LQKENI. The CDR3 loop spans 12 amino acids. As DNA, the CDR3 is TGTGCCAGCCCCCTGGGCAGAAGGGAGTCGATCTTC. It yields the protein CASPLGRRESIF.

The chain links TRBV19 to TRBJ1-1, with 7 positions matching TRBD1. Germline V CDR1 and CDR2: LNHDA, SQIVND (reference sequence). The V gene end was trimmed by 4 bases and the J gene end by 4 bases; junction bases not matched to a gene: 6. CDR3 length equals 14 residues. The CDR3 coding sequence is TGTGCCAGTAGTAACCTGGGACAGAGCACTGAAGCTTTCTTT. Translating it yields CASSNLGQSTEAFF. The full variable domain, rest sourced from reference TRBV19 and TRBJ1-1, is DGGITQSPKYLFRKEGQNVTLSCEQNLNHDAMYWYRQDPGQGLRLIYYSQIVNDFQKGDIAEGYSVSREKKESFPLTVTSAQKNPTAFYLCASSNLGQSTEAFFGQGTRLTVV.

This clone was seen more than once but under ten times. The chain has TRBV6-8 and TRBJ1-5, with D perhaps matching TRBD1 (5 bases). The germline CDR1 and CDR2 sequences are MNHGY and SAAAGT. The CDR3 loop spans 14 amino acids. V was pared by 6 bases and J by 2 bases, with 11 bases between. The CDR3 bases are TGTGCCAGCAGCCGCAGGGTTCGCAATCAGCCCCAGCATTTT. This sequence encodes CASSRRVRNQPQHF.

DNA for the CDR3: TGCGCCAGCAGCCCCCCAGGACAGGGCCCCGGGGAGCTGTTTTTT. Translated: CASSPPGQGPGELFF. The chain has TRBV5-1 and TRBJ2-2, with 8 bases identical to TRBD1. Germline CDR1 and CDR2: SGHRS and YFSETQ. The CDR3 extends over 15 amino acids. V was clipped by 4 bases and J by 6 bases; unmatched bases: 8.

The chain has TRBV6-9 and TRBJ1-5, with D unclear. The V gene's germline CDR1 is MNHGY and CDR2 SVAAGI. The CDR3 covers 14 residues. V was trimmed by 6 bases and J by 2 bases, leaving 11 bases between them. The CDR3 is CASSEGWGNQPQHF. The CDR3, as DNA: TGTGCCAGCAGCGAAGGATGGGGCAATCAGCCCCAGCATTTT.

In its sample, this clone was seen once. V gene TRBV7-8 combines with J gene TRBJ2-3, with a tentative D call TRBD1 (6 bases). Trimming removed 4 bases at V and 3 bases at J, with 17 bases between. Looked up from germline, CDR1 is SGHVS and CDR2 is FQNEAQ. CDR3 length: 16 residues. Here the CDR3 DNA reads TGTGCCAGCAGCTCGAAGGACAGTCGCCTAACAGATACGCAGTATTTT. Translation gives CASSSKDSRLTDTQYF.

The V gene is TRBV28, the J gene TRBJ2-1; TRBD2 agrees at 15 bases. The CDR3 sequence is 16 residues long. V gave up 1 base and J gave up 7 bases; unmatched junction bases: 2. The germline CDR1 and CDR2 sequences are MDHEN and SYDVKM. In DNA, the CDR3 is TGTGCCAGCAGTTTATCCGGGACTAGCGGGAGGAATGAGCAGTTCTTC. This encodes CASSLSGTSGRNEQFF.

DNA for the CDR3: TGTGCCAGCTCACCTGAACTTGCCAACTATGGCTACACCTTC. This codes for CASSPELANYGYTF. The chain couples TRBV18 to TRBJ1-2, with D uncertain. The V gene's germline CDR1 is KGHSH and CDR2 LQKENI. The V and J ends lost 3 bases and 2 bases respectively, with 10 bases between them. The CDR3 runs to 14 residues.

This clone was picked up one time. The chain links TRBV9 to TRBJ2-7; 10 bases map to TRBD1. Germline V lookup: CDR1 SGDLS, CDR2 YYNGEE. J gave up 5 bases and V 5 bases, and 4 bases lay outside the gene matches. This CDR3 is 13 amino acids long. Written as DNA, the CDR3 is TGTGCCAGCAGTGAAGGGACAGGGGACGAGCAGTACTTC. It encodes CASSEGTGDEQYF.

The chain uses TRBV11-3 and TRBJ2-5, with TRBD1 identical over 9 bases. J was trimmed by 7 bases and V by 5 bases; bases with no gene match: 11. The germline V gene encodes CDR1 SGHNT and CDR2 YENEEA. CDR3 length: 15 amino acids. DNA of the CDR3: TGTGCCAGCAGCGCGTCCCGGGACAGGGACGCGACCCAGTACTTC. Its translation: CASSASRDRDATQYF.